These T cell receptor beta chains were read from a single sample in a study of blood T cell repertoires in COVID-19. The assay was immunoSEQ multiplex PCR, and TCRdb's table has in-frame clones only and misses some. The profile shows roughly 160,000 clones, roughly 84% of them singletons. Material for sequencing was peripheral blood. The receptors shown here come from a man younger than 35 with active or convalescent COVID-19. Each CDR3 is given with its conserved first and last residue. A D gene is named only where the DNA matches it firmly. Not every row has a clone size; where given, it reads once, few, many or a size class.

V gene	clone size	J gene	D gene	CDR3 DNA	CDR3 protein
TRBV11-2	NA	TRBJ1-3	TRBD1	TGTGCCAGCAGCTACCGGACAGGGTTTAACACCATATATTTT	CASSYRTGFNTIYF
TRBV27	once	TRBJ2-7	TRBD1	TGTGCCAGCAGTTTCCGGGGACAGGAGATATACGAGCAGTACTTC	CASSFRGQEIYEQYF
TRBV27	NA	TRBJ1-2	NA	TGTGCCAGCAGTTTTCTGCCAGGTAGTGGCTACACCTTC	CASSFLPGSGYTF
TRBV18	NA	TRBJ2-7	TRBD1	TGTGCCAGCTCAGAGGCCGGGACAGGGGCCTCCTACGAGCAGTACTTC	CASSEAGTGASYEQYF
TRBV6-6	NA	TRBJ2-1	NA	TGTGCCAGCAGTTACCTGGGTCCGAGGGACAATGAGCAGTTCTTC	CASSYLGPRDNEQFF
TRBV4-1	NA	TRBJ1-2	NA	TGCGCCAGCAGCCAAGTAGACAGGATTTATGGCTACACCTTC	CASSQVDRIYGYTF
TRBV6-5	once	TRBJ2-5	NA	TGTGCCAGCAGTTACTCTCTTCAGGGAACGAGAGAGACCCAGTACTTC	CASSYSLQGTRETQYF
TRBV7-9	once	TRBJ2-5	TRBD1	TGTGCCAGCAGTCAGCCGACAGGGGTATGGGAAGAGACCCAGTACTTC	CASSQPTGVWEETQYF
TRBV9	few	TRBJ2-1	TRBD2	TGTGCCAGCAGCCCTACGGCGCTAGCGGTGTACAATGAGCAGTTCTTC	CASSPTALAVYNEQFF
TRBV19	NA	TRBJ2-7	NA	TGTGCCAGTAGTAGGCCTTCCGGGACTTCTAGCTCCTACGAGCAGTACTTC	CASSRPSGTSSSYEQYF
TRBV19	NA	TRBJ1-1	NA	TGTGCCAGTAGTACCCCGCGGCAGGGAAACCCTGAAGCTTTCTTT	CASSTPRQGNPEAFF
TRBV14	NA	TRBJ1-4	NA	TGTGCCAGCAGCCAAGAATCGGTATCAACTAATGAAAAACTGTTTTTT	CASSQESVSTNEKLFF
TRBV5-1	NA	TRBJ2-1	NA	TGCGCCAGCAGCCCCGCTATCCGGGGGTCTTACAATGAGCAGTTCTTC	CASSPAIRGSYNEQFF
TRBV10-1	NA	TRBJ2-7	NA	TGCGCCAGCGGGACAAGCTCCTACGAGCAGTACTTC	CASGTSSYEQYF
TRBV28	NA	TRBJ1-2	TRBD1	TGTGCCAGCAGCCACGAATATCGCAGGGGGTTGAACTATGGCTACACCTTC	CASSHEYRRGLNYGYTF
TRBV12-3/TRBV12-4	once	TRBJ1-1	NA	TGTGCCAGCAGTTTCTCGGAGACTGAAGCTTTCTTT	CASSFSETEAFF
TRBV19	NA	TRBJ2-1	TRBD2	TGTGCCAGTAGTATAGTGGCTAGCGGGAGTTACAATGAGCAGTTCTTC	CASSIVASGSYNEQFF
TRBV2	NA	TRBJ1-2	TRBD1	TGTGCCAGCAGTGGACAGGGGGGTCATTTCTATGGCTACACCTTC	CASSGQGGHFYGYTF
TRBV4-1	NA	TRBJ2-5	NA	TGCGCCAGCAGCCGTTATCCGGCCAGCAGGGAGACCCAGTACTTC	CASSRYPASRETQYF
TRBV9	few	TRBJ1-4	NA	TGTGCCAGCAGCCATCAAGGGGGTTTGAATGAAAAACTGTTTTTT	CASSHQGGLNEKLFF
TRBV24-1	NA	TRBJ2-1	TRBD2	TGTGCCACCAGTGACCCAGGACTAGCGGGTGTCAAGAATGAGCAGTTCTTC	CATSDPGLAGVKNEQFF
TRBV2	few	TRBJ1-1	NA	TGTGCCAGCAGGAATCAGGGCGCGAACACTGAAGCTTTCTTT	CASRNQGANTEAFF
TRBV7-8	once	TRBJ1-1	NA	TGTGCCAGCAGCTTCGCCGGACAAGAAGCTTTCTTT	CASSFAGQEAFF
TRBV7-3	NA	TRBJ1-1	NA	TGTGCCAGCAGCTTAAGGGGCGGAATGAACACTGAAGCTTTCTTT	CASSLRGGMNTEAFF
TRBV14	once	TRBJ1-4	TRBD1	TGTGCCAGCAGCCAAGATCGGCCAGGGGGGCGGGAAAAACTGTTTTTT	CASSQDRPGGREKLFF
TRBV28	NA	TRBJ2-1	TRBD2	TGTGCCAGCAGTCCCCGGGGGGATGAGCAGTTCTTC	CASSPRGDEQFF
TRBV4-1	once	TRBJ1-4	NA	TGCGCCAGCAGCCAAAAAGGTCAGGGAGGGGATAATGAAAAACTGTTTTTT	CASSQKGQGGDNEKLFF